Below are 12 T cell receptor beta chains sequenced from a single sample in a study of cytomegalovirus exposure and HLA in healthy donors. It was with 60 Vbeta and 13 Jbeta primers that the PCR ran. Sequenced by immunoSEQ multiplex PCR; TCRdb stores in-frame clones only, minus some. The sample holds about 150,000 clones; 80% are singletons and the top ten take roughly 13%. Sequencing was performed on PBMCs. The receptors originated from a man younger than 40 in good health and CMV-seropositive.

The chain couples TRBV5-1 to TRBJ2-3; TRBD2 matches 7 bases. Looked up from germline, CDR1 is SGHRS and CDR2 is YFSETQ. V was pared by 1 base and J by 0 bases, with 11 bases of the junction left unmatched. The CDR3 covers 18 residues. CDR3 in amino acids: CASSLPRMGSGSTDTQYF. CDR3 in DNA: TGCGCCAGCAGCTTGCCCCGTATGGGTAGCGGGAGCACAGATACGCAGTATTTT.

The sample holds one count of this clone. The chain is built from TRBV2 and TRBJ1-2; D is undetermined. CDR3 size: 16 residues. Trimming left V 3 bases short and J 4 bases short, with 18 bases between. Germline CDR1 reads SNHLY; CDR2 reads FYNNEI. CDR3 protein: CASSDWAQAPIYGYTF. In DNA, the CDR3 is TGTGCCAGCAGTGATTGGGCTCAAGCCCCAATCTATGGCTACACCTTC.

The chain links TRBV19 to TRBJ1-4; 9 positions match TRBD1. Germline CDR1 and CDR2: LNHDA and SQIVND (reference sequence). CDR3 length: 15 residues. V lost 8 bases to trimming and J lost 2 bases; unmatched junction nucleotides: 6. CDR3 DNA sequence: TGTGCCAGTTACCCGGGACAGGGTACTAATGAAAAACTGTTTTTT. Amino acids: CASYPGQGTNEKLFF.

This clone was seen a handful of times. The CDR3 loop reads CASSLGQGMEQFF. Here the CDR3 DNA reads TGTGCCAGCAGCTTAGGACAGGGAATGGAACAGTTCTTC. This chain links TRBV7-3 with TRBJ2-1, with 8 bases aligning to TRBD1. This CDR3 has 13 amino acids. The ends lost 2 bases at V and 13 bases at J; junction bases unmatched: 7. CDR1 and CDR2 (germline): SGHTA, FQGTGA.

The V and J genes are TRBV7-2 and TRBJ1-4; 9 bases align to TRBD1. CDR1 is SGHTA and CDR2 is FQGNSA in the germline V gene. The length of the CDR3 is 15 residues. Unmatched junction bases numbered 6, after V lost 3 bases and J lost 7 bases. Written as DNA, the CDR3 is TGTGCCAGCAGCTTTTACGGACAGGGGTCTGAAAAACTGTTTTTT. This codes for CASSFYGQGSEKLFF.

This clone was seen once. The V and J genes are TRBV19 and TRBJ2-7; TRBD2 might be the D (6 bases). Trimming took off 3 bases at V and 3 bases at J, with 9 bases between the two ends. The germline V gene encodes CDR1 LNHDA and CDR2 SQIVND (reference sequence). CDR3 length: 13 amino acids. The CDR3 protein is CASSIGGLYEQYF. The CDR3 region has the DNA TGTGCCAGTAGTATCGGGGGACTCTACGAGCAGTACTTC.

The chain carries TRBV9 and TRBJ1-3; possibly TRBD1 for D (6 bases). CDR1 SGDLS and CDR2 YYNGEE come from the germline V gene. Trimming removed 3 bases from V and 7 bases from J, with 14 bases in between. The CDR3 sequence is 14 residues long. CDR3 amino acids: CASSAHTGSNTIYF. CDR3 coding DNA: TGTGCCAGCAGCGCGCATACAGGGTCCAACACCATATATTTT.

This clone was counted only a few times. This chain links TRBV6-5 with TRBJ2-5, with D tentatively TRBD2 (6 bases). CDR3 length: 13 amino acids. Germline loops: CDR1 MNHEY, CDR2 SVGAGI. V lost 2 bases to trimming and J lost 4 bases, with 8 bases between them. CDR3 sequence reads: CASSYLGGETQYF. The CDR3 DNA follows: TGTGCCAGCAGTTACCTGGGGGGAGAGACCCAGTACTTC.

This chain uses TRBV28 with TRBJ2-1; the D gene is possibly TRBD2 (6 bases). Looked up from germline, CDR1 is MDHEN and CDR2 is SYDVKM. The CDR3 spans 14 residues. The V and J ends lost 4 bases and 9 bases respectively, with 16 bases between them. The CDR3 loop reads CASSSPGATVEQFF. The CDR3 bases are TGTGCCAGCAGTTCCCCGGGAGCAACGGTTGAGCAGTTCTTC.

The chain links TRBV6-1 to TRBJ1-3; TRBD1 matches at 7 bases. The junction had 3 bases not matched to a gene; V was cut back by 4 bases and J by 0 bases. The CDR3 covers 15 residues. CDR1 and CDR2 (germline): MNHNS, SASEGT. In nucleotides, the CDR3 is TGTGCCAGCAGTGGGAACAGGGGCTCTGGAAACACCATATATTTT. It encodes CASSGNRGSGNTIYF.

This sequence joins TRBV28 and TRBJ1-2, with D possibly TRBD1 on 6 matching bases. Deletions cut 2 bases from V and 5 bases from J, with 15 bases between. Germline CDR1 is MDHEN and CDR2 is SYDVKM. The CDR3 runs to 15 residues. The CDR3 nucleotides read TGTGCCAGCAGTTTAGCACCCGGACAGAGTTATGGCTACACCTTC. It translates to CASSLAPGQSYGYTF.

The CDR3 reads CAISEVIETQYF. CDR3 sequence (DNA): TGTGCCATCAGTGAGGTCATCGAGACCCAGTACTTC. The chain is built from TRBV10-3 and TRBJ2-5; D remains ambiguous. Trimming stripped 2 bases from V and 5 bases from J, with 6 bases between. The CDR3 sequence is 12 residues long. CDR1 ENHRY and CDR2 SYGVKD come from the germline V gene.